These T cell receptor beta chains were read from a single sample in a study of blood T cell repertoires in COVID-19. The repertoire was sequenced with immunoSEQ multiplex PCR; TCRdb's copy has only in-frame clones and lacks some. The repertoire holds about 70,000 clones, with about 92% as singletons. The sample taken for sequencing was peripheral blood. Every receptor here comes from a man aged 45-65 years with acute or convalescent COVID-19. The CDR3 runs from the conserved cysteine through the conserved F or W. D genes are given only for firm matches. The size of a clone is reported for some rows only, either as once, few or many, or as a class for expanded clones.

>.|.|TRBJ2-7|TRBV10-3
CAISAGTPLGEQYF
TGTGCCATCAGCGCCGGGACTCCTTTGGGCGAGCAGTACTTC
>.|once|TRBJ1-1|TRBV30
CAWTRQANTEAFF
TGTGCCTGGACCCGACAGGCGAACACTGAAGCTTTCTTT
>.|.|TRBJ1-2|TRBV28
CASSLNLNYGCTF
TGTGCCAGCAGTTTAAATCTTAACTATGGCTGCACCTTC
>.|few|TRBJ2-1|TRBV5-1
CASSGDNSDEQFF
TGCGCCAGCAGCGGCGACAATTCGGATGAGCAGTTCTTC
>TRBD2|once|TRBJ2-3|TRBV4-2
CASSQTSGGSTDTQYF
TGTGCCAGCAGCCAAACCAGCGGGGGGAGCACAGATACGCAGTATTTT
>.|.|TRBJ2-1|TRBV4-2
CASSQYVEVEQFF
TGTGCCAGCAGCCAATATGTAGAAGTTGAGCAGTTCTTC
>TRBD1|.|TRBJ2-3|TRBV19
CASRTGTGNQGDTQYF
TGTGCCAGTAGAACCGGGACAGGTAACCAAGGAGATACGCAGTATTTT
>TRBD1|once|TRBJ1-1|TRBV28
CASSRQGSKVAEAFF
TGTGCCAGCAGTAGACAGGGTTCGAAGGTCGCTGAAGCTTTCTTT
>.|.|TRBJ1-1|TRBV6-6
CASSYSSSGVEAFF
TGTGCCAGCAGTTACTCGAGTTCAGGGGTTGAAGCTTTCTTT
>TRBD2|once|TRBJ2-2|TRBV7-2
CASSLVQRGIAGELFF
TGTGCCAGCAGCTTAGTACAGCGGGGGATCGCCGGGGAGCTGTTTTTT
>.|.|TRBJ2-7|TRBV27
CASSLSLQGAEQYF
TGTGCCAGCAGTTTATCCTTACAGGGAGCCGAGCAGTACTTC
>TRBD2|.|TRBJ2-1|TRBV10-3
CAISEFGTSGDNEQFF
TGTGCCATCAGTGAGTTTGGGACTAGCGGGGACAATGAGCAGTTCTTC
>.|.|TRBJ2-3|TRBV11-3
CASSLAGSYTDTQYF
TGTGCCAGCAGCTTAGCGGGGAGCTACACAGATACGCAGTATTTT
>.|.|TRBJ2-5|TRBV3-1/TRBV3-2
CATKRGPGETQYF
TGTGCCACCAAAAGAGGGCCTGGTGAGACCCAGTACTTC
>TRBD1|.|TRBJ2-7|TRBV27
CASSSGQGASYEQYF
TGTGCCAGCAGTTCCGGACAGGGGGCCTCCTACGAGCAGTACTTC
>.|.|TRBJ1-1|TRBV7-2
CASSFVASNTEAFF
TGTGCCAGCAGCTTCGTGGCTTCCAACACTGAAGCTTTCTTT
>.|.|TRBJ1-2|TRBV28
CASSFFDRNYGYTF
TGTGCCAGCAGTTTTTTTGACAGGAACTATGGCTACACCTTC
>.|.|TRBJ1-1|TRBV29-1
CSVAWAGRNTEAFF
TGCAGCGTCGCCTGGGCGGGGAGGAACACTGAAGCTTTCTTT
>TRBD2|.|TRBJ2-2|TRBV6-1
CASSEVLAGNTGELFF
TGTGCCAGCAGTGAAGTACTAGCGGGTAACACCGGGGAGCTGTTTTTT
>.|.|TRBJ2-7|TRBV6-5
CASLGGVTYEQYF
TGTGCCAGCTTGGGGGGAGTGACGTACGAGCAGTACTTC
>TRBD1|.|TRBJ1-3|TRBV7-8
CASSPGTVGNTIYF
TGTGCCAGCAGCCCAGGGACAGTTGGAAACACCATATATTTT
>.|.|TRBJ1-1|TRBV12-5
CASGLAHGHPRAVEAFF
TGTGCTAGTGGTTTGGCGCACGGGCACCCGAGGGCTGTTGAAGCTTTCTTT
>.|.|TRBJ2-7|TRBV27
CASSLSLSGKYEQYF
TGTGCCAGCAGTTTATCGCTTTCAGGGAAGTACGAGCAGTACTTC
>.|once|TRBJ1-1|TRBV6-5
CASSQYSTAEAFF
TGTGCCAGCAGTCAATACAGCACCGCTGAAGCTTTCTTT
>.|.|TRBJ1-6|TRBV2
CASSDFFPGDNSPLHF
TGTGCCAGCAGTGATTTCTTTCCAGGGGATAATTCACCCCTCCACTTT
>TRBD1|.|TRBJ1-1|TRBV12-3/TRBV12-4
CASRVGQVTEAFF
TGTGCCAGCAGGGTGGGACAGGTCACTGAAGCTTTCTTT
>.|once|TRBJ2-7|TRBV27
CASSLTVGTGGYEQYF
TGTGCCAGCAGTTTAACAGTGGGGACCGGGGGCTACGAGCAGTACTTC
>TRBD1|.|TRBJ2-2|TRBV28
CASTWGQGNTGELFF
TGTGCCAGCACATGGGGACAGGGGAACACCGGGGAGCTGTTTTTT
>TRBD2|.|TRBJ2-1|TRBV28
CASERGRYNEQFF
TGTGCCAGCGAGCGGGGGAGATACAATGAGCAGTTCTTC
>.|.|TRBJ2-7|TRBV6-5
CASTQGAGTVYEQYF
TGTGCCAGCACCCAAGGGGCGGGGACGGTCTACGAGCAGTACTTC
>TRBD1|.|TRBJ1-5|TRBV28
CASSSPTGESPNQPQHF
TGTGCCAGCAGTTCGCCCACAGGGGAGAGCCCCAATCAGCCCCAGCATTTT
>.|.|TRBJ1-2|TRBV7-9
CASSLGLYGYTF
TGTGCCAGCAGCTTGGGCCTCTATGGCTACACCTTC
>TRBD1|once|TRBJ2-5|TRBV4-1
CASSQGVRGFVETQYF
TGCGCCAGCAGCCAAGGTGTCAGGGGGTTTGTTGAGACCCAGTACTTC
>TRBD2|.|TRBJ2-1|TRBV30
CACILAAGRNEQFF
TGTGCCTGCATTCTAGCGGCCGGTAGAAATGAGCAGTTCTTC
>.|.|TRBJ2-5|TRBV5-8
CASSSRQLETQYF
TGTGCCAGCAGCTCTCGACAGTTGGAGACCCAGTACTTC
>.|.|TRBJ2-3|TRBV18
CASSPLVSTDTQYF
TGTGCCAGCTCACCTTTAGTTTCCACAGATACGCAGTATTTT
>.|.|TRBJ2-7|TRBV27
CASSAGSAGRAYEQYF
TGTGCCAGCAGTGCAGGGTCCGCGGGAAGGGCCTACGAGCAGTACTTC
>TRBD1|.|TRBJ1-3|TRBV3-1/TRBV3-2
CASSLYRQGAGNTIYF
TGTGCCAGCAGCCTATACCGACAGGGGGCTGGAAACACCATATATTTT
>.|few|TRBJ2-7|TRBV14
CASSLYGTPYEQYF
TGTGCCAGCAGCTTATACGGGACTCCCTACGAGCAGTACTTC
>TRBD1|.|TRBJ1-2|TRBV7-9
CASSTTGGAYGYTF
TGTGCCAGCAGCACGACAGGGGGCGCCTATGGCTACACCTTC
>.|.|TRBJ1-5|TRBV3-1/TRBV3-2
CASSQGGGGDQPQHF
TGTGCCAGCAGCCAAGGGGGAGGCGGCGATCAGCCCCAGCATTTT
>TRBD1|.|TRBJ2-1|TRBV24-1
CATSDSTGATDEQFF
TGTGCCACCAGTGATTCTACAGGGGCGACTGATGAGCAGTTCTTC
>.|.|TRBJ1-3|TRBV25-1
CASSERVSGNTIYF
TGTGCCAGCAGTGAACGGGTCTCTGGAAACACCATATATTTT
>.|once|TRBJ2-1|TRBV29-1
CSVAGGRPYYNEQFF
TGCAGCGTTGCTGGGGGGAGGCCTTACTACAATGAGCAGTTCTTC
>TRBD1|.|TRBJ1-2|TRBV6-1
CASSEDAGGIVGYTF
TGTGCCAGCAGTGAAGACGCAGGGGGCATTGTTGGCTACACCTTC
>TRBD1|.|TRBJ1-1|TRBV19
CASTITQGAEAFF
TGTGCCAGTACCATCACCCAGGGGGCTGAAGCTTTCTTT
>TRBD2|once|TRBJ2-7|TRBV27
CASSSGGSYEQYF
TGTGCCAGCAGTTCGGGGGGTTCCTACGAGCAGTACTTC
>TRBD2|.|TRBJ2-1|TRBV14
CASSRLGGGEYNEQFF
TGTGCCAGCAGCCGCCTTGGGGGGGGAGAATACAATGAGCAGTTCTTC
>TRBD2|.|TRBJ2-3|TRBV9
CASSQTRGGDTQYF
TGTGCCAGCAGCCAAACTCGCGGGGGAGATACGCAGTATTTT
>TRBD1|.|TRBJ2-1|TRBV10-3
CAISAGTGGSREQFF
TGTGCCATCAGTGCCGGGACAGGGGGCTCGCGTGAGCAGTTCTTC
>.|once|TRBJ2-1|TRBV19
CASSLGGKAGEQFF
TGTGCCAGTAGTTTGGGGGGTAAAGCCGGTGAGCAGTTCTTC
>.|.|TRBJ2-7|TRBV7-8
CASSLGQPYEQYF
TGTGCCAGCAGCTTAGGACAGCCCTACGAGCAGTACTTC
>.|.|TRBJ2-5|TRBV2
CASRIQGWETQYF
TGTGCCAGCAGGATCCAGGGGTGGGAGACCCAGTACTTC
>TRBD1|.|TRBJ2-1|TRBV7-3
CASSLRDRDNEQFF
TGTGCCAGCAGCCTCCGGGACAGGGACAATGAGCAGTTCTTC
>TRBD1|.|TRBJ1-2|TRBV5-4
CASSLTGQGAWFYGYTF
TGTGCCAGCAGCTTGACGGGACAGGGGGCTTGGTTTTATGGCTACACCTTC